This section outlines one T cell receptor (beta chain) sequence together with its context. TCRdb's copy holds only in-frame clones and misses some; the assay was immunoSEQ multiplex PCR. Among roughly 280,000 clones listed, 75% to 90% were seen once. This sample was taken from a study of blood T cell repertoires in COVID-19. For the study at large: Acute and convalescent COVID-19 specimens originated in the United States, Italy and Spain.

The length of the CDR3 is 16 residues. The V gene end was trimmed by 5 bases and the J gene end by 8 bases; junction bases not matched to a gene: 17. Germline V gene data show CDR1 as MDHEN and CDR2 as SYDVKM. Recovered status applied to Cohort 3 donors who had two consecutive negative PCRs. It also applied to those with clearance or with symptom resolution. The sequence was obtained from a woman between 18 and 29 years old who had recovered from COVID-19. The V gene is TRBV28, the J gene TRBJ1-2, with TRBD1 matching over 7 bases. Input material: PBMCs or T cells enriched from blood (not recorded which). The CDR3 sequence: CASSARPSDRSQGYTF. In nucleotides, the CDR3 is TGTGCCAGCAGTGCCAGACCATCGGACAGGTCTCAAGGCTACACCTTC.